This TCR beta chain was identified in a study of blood T cell repertoires in COVID-19. In the original processing: It was from reference gene primer amplification that nucleated cell counts were estimated. Clones were read by immunoSEQ multiplex PCR, and TCRdb kept only the in-frame ones, dropping some. D and trimming were read from the DNA, whereas the V and J calls and clone size are those reported in that table. Found here are 200,000 to 300,000 clones, more than 75% of them singletons; the top ten hold around 12%. Germline CDR1 is SQVTM and CDR2 is ANQGSEA. The CDR3 loop spans 17 amino acids. Trimming at V came to 2 bases and at J to 2 bases, leaving 14 bases not matched to a gene.

The V gene is TRBV29-1, the J gene TRBJ2-5; 7 bases line up with TRBD2. This receptor was identified in a woman aged 55-69 years with active or convalescent COVID-19. The source material was peripheral blood. CDR3 bases: TGCAGCGTTGAAACTCCCCGAGGGGCTAGCGGACAAGAGACCCAGTACTTC. It translates to CSVETPRGASGQETQYF.